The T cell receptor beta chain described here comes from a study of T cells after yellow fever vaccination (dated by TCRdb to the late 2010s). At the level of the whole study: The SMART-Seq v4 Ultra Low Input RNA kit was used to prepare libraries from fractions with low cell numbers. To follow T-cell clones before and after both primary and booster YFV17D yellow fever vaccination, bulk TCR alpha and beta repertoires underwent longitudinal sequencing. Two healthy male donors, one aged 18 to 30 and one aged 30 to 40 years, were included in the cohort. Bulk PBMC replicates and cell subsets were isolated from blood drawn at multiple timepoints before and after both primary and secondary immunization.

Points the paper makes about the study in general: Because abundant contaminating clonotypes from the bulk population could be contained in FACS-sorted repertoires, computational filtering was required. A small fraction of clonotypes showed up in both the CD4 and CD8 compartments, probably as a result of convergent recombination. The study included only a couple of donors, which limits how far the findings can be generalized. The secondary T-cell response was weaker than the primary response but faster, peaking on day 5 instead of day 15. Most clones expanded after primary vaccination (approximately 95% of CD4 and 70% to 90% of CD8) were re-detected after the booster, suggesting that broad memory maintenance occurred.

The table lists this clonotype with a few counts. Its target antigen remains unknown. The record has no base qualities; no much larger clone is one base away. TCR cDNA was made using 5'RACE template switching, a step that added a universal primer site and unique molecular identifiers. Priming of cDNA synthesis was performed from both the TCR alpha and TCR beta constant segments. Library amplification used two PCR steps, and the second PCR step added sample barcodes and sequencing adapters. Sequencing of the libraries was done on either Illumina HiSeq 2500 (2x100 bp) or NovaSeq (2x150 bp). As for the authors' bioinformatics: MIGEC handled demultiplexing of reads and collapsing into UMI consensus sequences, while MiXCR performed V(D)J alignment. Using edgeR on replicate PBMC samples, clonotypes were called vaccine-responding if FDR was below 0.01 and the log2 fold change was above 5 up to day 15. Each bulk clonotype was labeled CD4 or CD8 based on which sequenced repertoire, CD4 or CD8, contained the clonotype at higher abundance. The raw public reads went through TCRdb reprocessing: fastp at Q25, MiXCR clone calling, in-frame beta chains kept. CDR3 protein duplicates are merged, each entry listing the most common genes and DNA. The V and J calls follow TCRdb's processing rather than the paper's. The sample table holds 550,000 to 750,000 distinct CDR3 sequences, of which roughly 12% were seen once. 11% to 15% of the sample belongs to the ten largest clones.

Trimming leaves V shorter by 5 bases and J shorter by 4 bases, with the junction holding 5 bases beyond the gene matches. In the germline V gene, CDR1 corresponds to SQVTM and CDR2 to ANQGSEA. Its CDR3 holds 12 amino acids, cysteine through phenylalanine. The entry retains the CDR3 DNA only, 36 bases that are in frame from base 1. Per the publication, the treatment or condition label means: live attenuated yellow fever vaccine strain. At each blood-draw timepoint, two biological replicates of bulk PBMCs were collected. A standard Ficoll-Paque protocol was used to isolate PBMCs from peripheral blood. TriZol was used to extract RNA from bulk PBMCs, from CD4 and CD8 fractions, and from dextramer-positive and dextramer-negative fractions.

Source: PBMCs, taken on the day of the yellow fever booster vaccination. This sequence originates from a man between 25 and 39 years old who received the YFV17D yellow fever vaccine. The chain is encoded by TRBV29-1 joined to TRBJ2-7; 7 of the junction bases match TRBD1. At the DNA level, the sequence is TGCAGCGTTTTTGGGACAGAATACGAGCAGTACTTC. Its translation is CSVFGTEYEQYF.